The entry below gives a single TCR beta chain sequence along with its context. Produced via immunoSEQ multiplex PCR; TCRdb's table is partial and in-frame only. The sample yields roughly 9,000 clones, approximately 77% seen once. The data derive from a study of neoadjuvant nivolumab and ipilimumab in lung cancer. The CDR3 has 15 amino acids. Germline CDR1 and CDR2: SGHDN and FVKESK. V shed 2 bases and J shed 2 bases, with 13 bases lying between them. Specimen: tumor tissue, collected after neoadjuvant nivolumab, alone or with ipilimumab, at or shortly before surgery. This TCR derives from an adult with non-small cell lung cancer. V and J are TRBV14 and TRBJ2-7, with D possibly matching TRBD2 (5 bases). The CDR3 sequence is CASSQLIASTYEQYF. The CDR3 DNA follows: TGTGCCAGCAGCCAACTAATAGCGTCTACCTACGAGCAGTACTTC. Full variable domain (missing parts from reference TRBV14 and TRBJ2-7): EAGVTQFPSHSVIEKGQTVTLRCDPISGHDNLYWYRRVMGKEIKFLLHFVKESKQDESGMPNNRFLAERTGGTYSTLKVQPAELEDSGVYFCASSQLIASTYEQYFGPGTRLTVT.